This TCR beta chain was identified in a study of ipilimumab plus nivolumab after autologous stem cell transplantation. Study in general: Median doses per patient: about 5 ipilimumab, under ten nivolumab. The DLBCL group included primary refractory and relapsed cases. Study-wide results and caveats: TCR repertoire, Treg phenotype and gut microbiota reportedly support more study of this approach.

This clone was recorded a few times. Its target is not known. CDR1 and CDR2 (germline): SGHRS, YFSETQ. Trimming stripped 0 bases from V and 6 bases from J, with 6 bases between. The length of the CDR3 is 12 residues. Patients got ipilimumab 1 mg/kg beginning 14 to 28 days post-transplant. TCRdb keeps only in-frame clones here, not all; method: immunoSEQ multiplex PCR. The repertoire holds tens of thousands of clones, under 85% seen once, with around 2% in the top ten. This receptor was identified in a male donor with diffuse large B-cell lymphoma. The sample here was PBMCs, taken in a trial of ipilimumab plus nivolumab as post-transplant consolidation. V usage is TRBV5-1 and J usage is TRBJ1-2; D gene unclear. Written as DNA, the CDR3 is TGCGCCAGCAGCTTGGAATCCCATGGCTACACCTTC. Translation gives CASSLESHGYTF.